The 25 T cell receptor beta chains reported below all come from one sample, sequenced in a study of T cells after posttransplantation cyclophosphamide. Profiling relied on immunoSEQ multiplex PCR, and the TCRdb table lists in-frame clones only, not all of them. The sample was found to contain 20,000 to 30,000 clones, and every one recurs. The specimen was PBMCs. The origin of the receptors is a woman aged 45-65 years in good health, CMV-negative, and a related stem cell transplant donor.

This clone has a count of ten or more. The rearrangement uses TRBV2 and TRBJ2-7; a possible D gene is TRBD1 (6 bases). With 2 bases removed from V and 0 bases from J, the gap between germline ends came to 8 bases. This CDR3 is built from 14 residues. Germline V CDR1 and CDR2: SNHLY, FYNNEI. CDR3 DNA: TGTGCCAGCAGTGAAAGGACAGTCTCCTACGAGCAGTACTTC. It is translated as CASSERTVSYEQYF.

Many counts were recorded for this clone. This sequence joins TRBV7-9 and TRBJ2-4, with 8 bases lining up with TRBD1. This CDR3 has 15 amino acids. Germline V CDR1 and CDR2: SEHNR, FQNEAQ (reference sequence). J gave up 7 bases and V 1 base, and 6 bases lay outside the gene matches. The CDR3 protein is CASSLDGTGSNIQYF. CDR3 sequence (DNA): TGTGCCAGCAGCTTAGATGGGACAGGTTCTAACATTCAGTACTTC. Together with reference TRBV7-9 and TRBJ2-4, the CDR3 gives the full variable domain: DTGVSQNPRHKITKRGQNVTFRCDPISEHNRLYWYRQTLGQGPEFLTYFQNEAQLEKSRLLSDRFSAERPKGSFSTLEIQRTEQGDSAMYLCASSLDGTGSNIQYFGAGTRLSVL.

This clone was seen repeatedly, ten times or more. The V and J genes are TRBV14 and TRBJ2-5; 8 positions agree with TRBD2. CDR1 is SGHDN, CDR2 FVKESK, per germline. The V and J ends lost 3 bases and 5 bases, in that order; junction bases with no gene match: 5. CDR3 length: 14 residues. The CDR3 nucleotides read TGTGCCAGCAGCCAGGTAGCGGGAAGGGAGACCCAGTACTTC. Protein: CASSQVAGRETQYF.

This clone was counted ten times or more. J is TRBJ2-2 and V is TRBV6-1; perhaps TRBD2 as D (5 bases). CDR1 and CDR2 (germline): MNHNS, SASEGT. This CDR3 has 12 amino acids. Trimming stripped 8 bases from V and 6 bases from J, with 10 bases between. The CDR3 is CASHRRPGELFF. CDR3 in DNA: TGTGCCAGCCATCGGAGGCCCGGGGAGCTGTTTTTT.

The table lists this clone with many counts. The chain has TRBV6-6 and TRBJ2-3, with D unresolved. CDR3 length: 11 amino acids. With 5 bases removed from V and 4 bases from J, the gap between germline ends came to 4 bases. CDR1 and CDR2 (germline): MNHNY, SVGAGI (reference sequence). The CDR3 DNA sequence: TGTGCCAGCAGTGGAGCAGATACGCAGTATTTT. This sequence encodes CASSGADTQYF.

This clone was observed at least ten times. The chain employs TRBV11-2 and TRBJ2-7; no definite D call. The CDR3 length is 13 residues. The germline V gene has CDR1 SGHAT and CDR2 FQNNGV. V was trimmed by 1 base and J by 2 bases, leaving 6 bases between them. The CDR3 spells CASSLAGTYEQYF. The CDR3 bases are TGTGCCAGCAGCTTAGCGGGTACCTACGAGCAGTACTTC.

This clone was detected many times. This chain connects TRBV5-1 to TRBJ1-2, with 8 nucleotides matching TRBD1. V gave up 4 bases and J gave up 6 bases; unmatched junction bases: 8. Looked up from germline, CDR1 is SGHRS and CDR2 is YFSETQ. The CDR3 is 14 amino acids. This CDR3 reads CASSIDRGGNGYTF. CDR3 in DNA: TGCGCCAGCAGCATAGACAGGGGAGGGAATGGCTACACCTTC.

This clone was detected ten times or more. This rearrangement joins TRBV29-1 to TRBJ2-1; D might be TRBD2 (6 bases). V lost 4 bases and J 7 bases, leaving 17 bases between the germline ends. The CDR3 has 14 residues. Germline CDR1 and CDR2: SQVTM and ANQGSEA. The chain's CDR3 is CSVVGRGFLNEQFF. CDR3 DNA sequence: TGCAGCGTTGTGGGGCGGGGTTTCTTAAATGAGCAGTTCTTC.

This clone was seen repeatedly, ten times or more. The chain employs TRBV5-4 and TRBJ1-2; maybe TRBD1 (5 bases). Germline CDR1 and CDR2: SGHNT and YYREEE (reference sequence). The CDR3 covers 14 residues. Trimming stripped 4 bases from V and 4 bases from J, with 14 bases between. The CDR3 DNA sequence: TGTGCCAGCAGCCCTGTTGGGGGGGGCTATGGCTACACCTTC. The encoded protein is CASSPVGGGYGYTF.

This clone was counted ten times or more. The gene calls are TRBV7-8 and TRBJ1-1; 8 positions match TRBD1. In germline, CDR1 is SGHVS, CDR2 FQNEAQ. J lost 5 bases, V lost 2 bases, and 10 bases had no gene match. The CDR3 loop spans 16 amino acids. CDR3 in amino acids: CASSLIGTGFQTEAFF. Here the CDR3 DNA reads TGTGCCAGCAGCTTAATCGGGACAGGATTTCAGACTGAAGCTTTCTTT.

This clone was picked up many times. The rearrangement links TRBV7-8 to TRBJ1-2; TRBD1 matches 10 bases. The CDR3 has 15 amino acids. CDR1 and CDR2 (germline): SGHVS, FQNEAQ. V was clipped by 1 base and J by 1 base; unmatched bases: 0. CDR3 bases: TGTGCCAGCAGCTTAGGGACAGGGGGTAACTATGGCTACACCTTC. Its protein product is CASSLGTGGNYGYTF.

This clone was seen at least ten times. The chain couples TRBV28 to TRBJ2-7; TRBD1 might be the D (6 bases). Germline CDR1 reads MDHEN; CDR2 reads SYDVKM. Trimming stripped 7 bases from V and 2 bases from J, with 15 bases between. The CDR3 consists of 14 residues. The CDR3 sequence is CASTIPGQAYEQYF. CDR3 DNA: TGTGCCAGCACTATTCCGGGACAAGCCTACGAGCAGTACTTC.

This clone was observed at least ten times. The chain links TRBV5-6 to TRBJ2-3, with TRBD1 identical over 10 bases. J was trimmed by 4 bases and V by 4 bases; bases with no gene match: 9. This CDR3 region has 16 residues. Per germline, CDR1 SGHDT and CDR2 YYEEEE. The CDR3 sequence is CASSPTPGQGPDTQYF. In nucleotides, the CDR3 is TGTGCCAGCAGCCCTACCCCGGGACAGGGGCCAGATACGCAGTATTTT.

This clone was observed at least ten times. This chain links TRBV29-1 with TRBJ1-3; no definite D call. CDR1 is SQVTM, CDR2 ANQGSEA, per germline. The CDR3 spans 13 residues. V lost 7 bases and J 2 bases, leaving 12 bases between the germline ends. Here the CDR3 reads CSASRGTGNTIYF. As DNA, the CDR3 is TGCAGCGCAAGTCGAGGGACTGGAAACACCATATATTTT. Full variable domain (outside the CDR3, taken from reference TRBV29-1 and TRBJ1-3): SAVISQKPSRDICQRGTSLTIQCQVDSQVTMMFWYRQQPGQSLTLIATANQGSEATYESGFVIDKFPISRPNLTFSTLTVSNMSPEDSSIYLCSASRGTGNTIYFGEGSWLTVV.

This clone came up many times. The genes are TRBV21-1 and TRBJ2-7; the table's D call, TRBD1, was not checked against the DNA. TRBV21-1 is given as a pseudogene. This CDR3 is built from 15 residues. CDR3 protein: CASSSRDRVSYEQYF. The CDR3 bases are TGTGCCAGCAGCTCCAGGGACAGGGTCTCCTACGAGCAGTACTTC.

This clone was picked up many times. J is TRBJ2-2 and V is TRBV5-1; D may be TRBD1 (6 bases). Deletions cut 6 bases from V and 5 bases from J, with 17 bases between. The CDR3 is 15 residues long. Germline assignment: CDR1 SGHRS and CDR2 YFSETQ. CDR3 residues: CASNRSPGATGELFF. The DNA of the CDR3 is TGCGCCAGCAATCGATCTCCAGGGGCAACCGGGGAGCTGTTTTTT.

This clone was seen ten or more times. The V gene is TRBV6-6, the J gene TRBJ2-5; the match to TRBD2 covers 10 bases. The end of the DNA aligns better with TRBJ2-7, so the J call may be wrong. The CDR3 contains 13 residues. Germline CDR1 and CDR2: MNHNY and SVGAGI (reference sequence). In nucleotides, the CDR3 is TGTGCCAGCAGTGGACTAGCGGTCTACGAGCAGTACTTC. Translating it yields CASSGLAVYEQYF.

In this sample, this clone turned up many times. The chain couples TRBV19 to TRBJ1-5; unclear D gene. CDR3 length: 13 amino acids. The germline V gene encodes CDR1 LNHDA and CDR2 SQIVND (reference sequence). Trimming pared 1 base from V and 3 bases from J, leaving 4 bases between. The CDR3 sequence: CASSIVANQPQHF. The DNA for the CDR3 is TGTGCCAGTAGTATAGTGGCCAATCAGCCCCAGCATTTT.

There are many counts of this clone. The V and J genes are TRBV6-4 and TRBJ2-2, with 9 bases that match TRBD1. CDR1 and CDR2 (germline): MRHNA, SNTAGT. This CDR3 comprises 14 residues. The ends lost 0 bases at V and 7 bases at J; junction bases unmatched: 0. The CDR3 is CASSDSTGGGELFF. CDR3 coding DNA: TGTGCCAGCAGTGACTCGACAGGGGGCGGGGAGCTGTTTTTT.

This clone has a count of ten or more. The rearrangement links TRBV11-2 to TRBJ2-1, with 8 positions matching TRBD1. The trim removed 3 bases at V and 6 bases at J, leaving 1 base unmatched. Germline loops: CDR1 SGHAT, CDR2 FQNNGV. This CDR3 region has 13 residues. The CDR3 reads CASSFGTGNEQFF. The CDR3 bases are TGTGCCAGCAGCTTCGGGACAGGCAATGAGCAGTTCTTC.

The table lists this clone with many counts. The CDR3 bases are TGCGCCAGCAGCCCGAACTACGACCGACAGGTAGGAGGCTACACCTTC. Translating it yields CASSPNYDRQVGGYTF. V and J are TRBV5-1 and TRBJ1-2; TRBD1 is a possible D gene (6 bases). The CDR3 has 16 residues. The germline V and J ends were trimmed by 4 bases and 8 bases, with 24 bases remaining between them. The germline V gene has CDR1 SGHRS and CDR2 YFSETQ.

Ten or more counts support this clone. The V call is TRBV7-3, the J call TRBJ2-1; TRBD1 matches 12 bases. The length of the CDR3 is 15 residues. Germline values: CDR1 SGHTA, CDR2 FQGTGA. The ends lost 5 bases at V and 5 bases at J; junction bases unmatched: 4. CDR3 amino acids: CASSRDRGRDNEQFF. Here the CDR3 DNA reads TGTGCCAGCAGCCGGGACAGGGGGCGCGACAATGAGCAGTTCTTC.

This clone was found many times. Written as DNA, the CDR3 is TGCGCCAGCAGTGAGTCGTACAGGGATGAGCAGTTCTTC. Translation: CASSESYRDEQFF. This sequence joins TRBV10-1 and TRBJ2-1, with TRBD1 as a possible D gene (6 bases). Germline V gene lookup returns CDR1 WNHNN and CDR2 SYGVQD (reference sequence). Between the trimmed V and J ends, which lost 0 bases and 8 bases, there was a span of 8 bases. The length of the CDR3 is 13 residues.

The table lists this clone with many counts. The CDR3 region is CASSLSTGVGGNTIYF. CDR3 bases: TGTGCCAGCAGCTTGTCAACAGGGGTTGGTGGAAACACCATATATTTT. The V gene is TRBV5-6, the J gene TRBJ1-3; 7 nucleotides match TRBD1. CDR3 size: 16 residues. The trim removed 1 base at V and 3 bases at J, leaving 7 bases unmatched. From germline, CDR1 is SGHDT and CDR2 YYEEEE.

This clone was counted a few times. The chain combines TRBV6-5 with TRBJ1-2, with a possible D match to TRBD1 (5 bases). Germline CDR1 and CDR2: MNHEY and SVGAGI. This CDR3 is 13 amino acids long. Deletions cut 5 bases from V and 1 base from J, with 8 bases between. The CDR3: CASSDSDNYGYTF. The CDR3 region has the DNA TGTGCCAGCAGTGACAGCGATAACTATGGCTACACCTTC.